The next 5 T cell receptor beta chains were all read from a single sample in a study of Graves' ophthalmopathy and Graves' hyperthyroidism. TCR beta CDR3 amplification used RNA transcripts. Investigators did first-round RT-PCR with HTBI primers, then second-round multiplex PCR. TCRdb re-derived calls from the multiplex PCR reads in MiXCR, one entry per CDR3 protein. There are about 700,000 distinct CDR3 sequences in the sample; over 40% occur only once, and over 2.5% lies in the top ten. Sequenced input: peripheral blood. The receptor set was obtained from an adult man with Graves' ophthalmopathy.

The V and J genes are TRBV20-1 and TRBJ2-7; the match to TRBD1 covers 8 bases. After removal of 4 bases from V and 5 bases from J, the junction contained 25 bases not matched to a gene. The CDR3 covers 19 residues. CDR1 DFQATT and CDR2 SNEGSKA come from the germline V gene (reference sequence). CDR3 in DNA: TGCAGTGCTACCCGTTATTCCGGACAGGGTGGGGACCATAATGACGAGCAGTACTTC. Its translation is CSATRYSGQGGDHNDEQYF.

This rearrangement joins TRBV7-9 to TRBJ2-5; 9 bases fit TRBD2. CDR3 length equals 14 residues. Per germline, CDR1 SEHNR and CDR2 FQNEAQ (reference sequence). V lost 8 bases to trimming and J lost 4 bases; unmatched junction nucleotides: 8. In DNA form, the CDR3 reads TGTGCCAGCGGCTCAACAGCGGGAGGAGAGACCCAGTACTTC. This translates into CASGSTAGGETQYF.

This clonotype was picked up many times. This sequence joins TRBV10-3 and TRBJ1-5, with TRBD1 identical over 7 bases. Trimming removed 2 bases from V and 10 bases from J; junction bases left unmatched: 11. CDR1 ENHRY and CDR2 SYGVKD come from the germline V gene. CDR3 length equals 15 residues. The CDR3 here is CAISEAGQSSRPQHF. CDR3 DNA sequence: TGTGCCATCAGTGAGGCGGGACAGAGTTCCCGTCCCCAGCATTTT.

As concerns this clonotype: One junction end does not reproduce the germline sequence, and a read error may be involved. The rearrangement links TRBV4-1 to TRBJ1-4; possibly TRBD1 for D (6 bases). The CDR3 spans 15 residues. CDR1 MGHRA and CDR2 YSYEKL come from the germline V gene. The DNA of the CDR3 is TGTGCCAGCAGCCAAGTGCGGGGGCTTTTAGAAAAACTGTTTTTT. This gives the protein CASSQVRGLLEKLFF.

A few counts support this clonotype. The chain recombines TRBV9 with TRBJ1-6; unclear D gene. The CDR3 is made up of 13 amino acids. Trimming cost V 3 bases and J 10 bases, with 11 bases left between them. Germline V gene sequence: CDR1 SGDLS, CDR2 YYNGEE. This CDR3 is CASSGTVGSPLHF. The CDR3 DNA sequence: TGTGCCAGCAGCGGGACGGTTGGGTCACCCCTCCACTTT. The full variable domain, in which reference TRBV9 and TRBJ1-6 provide the parts outside the CDR3, is DSGVTQTPKHLITATGQRVTLRCSPRSGDLSVYWYQQSLDQGLQFLIQYYNGEERAKGNILERFSAQQFPDLHSELNLSSLELGDSALYFCASSGTVGSPLHFGNGTRLTVT.